This is a list of T cell receptor beta chains from one sample in a study of metastatic and nonmetastatic thyroid tumors. TCRdb re-called the PCR reads with MiXCR. The sample carries over 20,000 clones, roughly a third recorded once. Sequenced sample: blood. The receptors were gathered from a female donor with papillary thyroid cancer or a benign thyroid nodule (not recorded which). Some clones in this sample may be carry-over from other donors' samples. The CDR3 runs from the conserved cysteine through the conserved F or W. The order of the fields is J gene, D gene, V gene, clone size, CDR3 protein, CDR3 DNA. A D gene is named only where the DNA matches it firmly. Clone size is not always given. Where it is, it says once, few, many or a class for expanded clones.

j_gene: TRBJ2-5
d_gene: TRBD2
v_gene: TRBV3-1
abundance: many
CDR3aa: CASSLSLAGQYF
CDR3nt: TGTGCCAGCAGCCTTTCTTTAGCGGGCCAGTACTTC

j_gene: TRBJ1-1
d_gene: .
v_gene: TRBV19
abundance: .
CDR3aa: CASRHDTSLEAFF
CDR3nt: TGTGCCAGTAGGCACGACACGTCTCTGGAAGCTTTCTTT

j_gene: TRBJ2-7
d_gene: .
v_gene: TRBV24-1
abundance: .
CDR3aa: CATSDAQAYEQYF
CDR3nt: TGTGCCACCAGTGATGCTCAAGCCTACGAGCAGTACTTC

j_gene: TRBJ1-2
d_gene: .
v_gene: TRBV12-3/TRBV12-4
abundance: few
CDR3aa: CASSLSRGGLYGYTF
CDR3nt: TGTGCCAGCAGTTTGAGCAGGGGCGGTCTGTATGGCTACACCTTC

j_gene: TRBJ2-7
d_gene: TRBD2
v_gene: TRBV4-1
abundance: medium-sized
CDR3aa: CASSQDRLAGVEQYF
CDR3nt: TGCGCCAGCAGCCAAGATCGCCTAGCGGGAGTCGAGCAGTACTTC

j_gene: TRBJ2-5
d_gene: .
v_gene: TRBV20-1
abundance: many
CDR3aa: CSARDATSRETQYF
CDR3nt: TGCAGTGCTAGAGATGCCACTAGCCGGGAGACCCAGTACTTC

j_gene: TRBJ1-6
d_gene: .
v_gene: TRBV4-1
abundance: medium-sized
CDR3aa: CASRSSYNSPLHF
CDR3nt: TGCGCCAGCAGGAGCTCCTATAATTCACCCCTCCACTTT

j_gene: TRBJ2-2
d_gene: .
v_gene: TRBV5-1
abundance: .
CDR3aa: CATQPGVNTGELFF
CDR3nt: TGCGCCACCCAGCCGGGAGTGAACACCGGGGAGCTGTTTTTT

j_gene: TRBJ1-2
d_gene: .
v_gene: TRBV29-1
abundance: many
CDR3aa: CSVRSDGYTF
CDR3nt: TGCAGCGTTAGATCGGATGGCTACACCTTC

j_gene: TRBJ2-3
d_gene: .
v_gene: TRBV6-1
abundance: .
CDR3aa: CASSSYTWPDTQYF
CDR3nt: TGTGCCAGCAGCTCGTATACTTGGCCCGATACGCAGTATTTT

j_gene: TRBJ2-7
d_gene: TRBD2
v_gene: TRBV6-1
abundance: medium-sized
CDR3aa: CASSTGLGYEQYF
CDR3nt: TGTGCCAGCAGTACGGGACTAGGGTACGAGCAGTACTTC

j_gene: TRBJ1-5
d_gene: .
v_gene: TRBV12-3/TRBV12-4
abundance: medium-sized
CDR3aa: CASSLVEGIHTLNQPQHF
CDR3nt: TGTGCCAGCAGTTTAGTCGAGGGAATCCATACTCTCAATCAGCCCCAGCATTTT

j_gene: TRBJ1-1
d_gene: .
v_gene: TRBV4-2
abundance: many
CDR3aa: CASSQGTPDLNTEAFF
CDR3nt: TGTGCCAGCAGCCAAGGGACACCAGATCTGAACACTGAAGCTTTCTTT

j_gene: TRBJ2-7
d_gene: .
v_gene: TRBV5-1
abundance: .
CDR3aa: CASSLESAGAISYEQYF
CDR3nt: TGCGCCAGCAGCTTGGAATCAGCAGGGGCGATCTCCTACGAGCAGTACTTC

j_gene: TRBJ1-2
d_gene: .
v_gene: TRBV9
abundance: many
CDR3aa: CASSDNQQGDRYGYTF
CDR3nt: TGTGCCAGCAGTGATAACCAACAGGGAGATCGCTATGGCTACACCTTC

j_gene: TRBJ2-7
d_gene: TRBD1
v_gene: TRBV7-9
abundance: .
CDR3aa: CASRKDRGNDEQYF
CDR3nt: TGTGCCAGCAGGAAAGACAGGGGGAATGACGAGCAGTACTTC

j_gene: TRBJ2-7
d_gene: TRBD1
v_gene: TRBV6-1
abundance: medium-sized
CDR3aa: CASRSTGTLYEQYF
CDR3nt: TGTGCCAGCAGATCGACAGGGACCCTATACGAGCAGTACTTC

j_gene: TRBJ1-3
d_gene: .
v_gene: TRBV13
abundance: medium-sized
CDR3aa: CASSLGGSGNTIYF
CDR3nt: TGTGCCAGCAGCTTAGGGGGGTCTGGAAACACCATATATTTT

j_gene: TRBJ1-6
d_gene: .
v_gene: TRBV11-2
abundance: medium-sized
CDR3aa: CASSLEPWYSEYNSPLHF
CDR3nt: TGTGCCAGCAGCTTAGAACCGTGGTATAGTGAATATAATTCACCCCTCCACTTT

j_gene: TRBJ2-3
d_gene: TRBD2
v_gene: TRBV28
abundance: .
CDR3aa: CASSSIHLSSGSLTDTQYF
CDR3nt: TGTGCCAGTAGTTCGATACATCTTTCTAGCGGGAGCCTAACAGATACGCAGTATTTT

j_gene: TRBJ2-7
d_gene: .
v_gene: TRBV2
abundance: many
CDR3aa: CASSFGSTYEQYF
CDR3nt: TGTGCCAGCAGTTTCGGGAGCACCTACGAGCAGTACTTC

j_gene: TRBJ1-2
d_gene: .
v_gene: TRBV28
abundance: few
CDR3aa: CASSLRQLYGYTF
CDR3nt: TGTGCCAGCAGTTTGCGGCAGCTATATGGCTACACCTTC

j_gene: TRBJ2-1
d_gene: .
v_gene: TRBV6-1
abundance: .
CDR3aa: CASSPIEYNEQFF
CDR3nt: TGTGCCAGCAGCCCCATAGAATACAATGAGCAGTTCTTC

j_gene: TRBJ1-2
d_gene: TRBD1
v_gene: TRBV29-1
abundance: few
CDR3aa: CSVGQGFNYGYTF
CDR3nt: TGCAGCGTCGGACAGGGTTTTAACTATGGCTACACCTTC

j_gene: TRBJ1-1
d_gene: TRBD1
v_gene: TRBV5-1
abundance: many
CDR3aa: CASSLMSRGRLNTEAFF
CDR3nt: TGCGCCAGCAGCTTGATGAGCAGGGGGCGACTGAACACTGAAGCTTTCTTT

j_gene: TRBJ2-7
d_gene: TRBD2
v_gene: TRBV4-2
abundance: medium-sized
CDR3aa: CASSPQSGRDAYEQYF
CDR3nt: TGTGCCAGCAGCCCACAAAGCGGGAGGGACGCTTACGAGCAGTACTTC